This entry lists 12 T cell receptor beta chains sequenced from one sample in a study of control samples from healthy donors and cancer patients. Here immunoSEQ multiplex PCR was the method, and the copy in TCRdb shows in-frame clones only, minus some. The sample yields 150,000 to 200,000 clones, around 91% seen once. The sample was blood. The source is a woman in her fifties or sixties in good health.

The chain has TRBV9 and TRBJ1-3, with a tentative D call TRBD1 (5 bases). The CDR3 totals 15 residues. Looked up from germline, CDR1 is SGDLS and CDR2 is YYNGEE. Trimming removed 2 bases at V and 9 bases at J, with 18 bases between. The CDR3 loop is CASSVGWQGEGTIYF. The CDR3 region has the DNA TGTGCCAGCAGCGTCGGTTGGCAGGGCGAGGGCACCATATATTTT.

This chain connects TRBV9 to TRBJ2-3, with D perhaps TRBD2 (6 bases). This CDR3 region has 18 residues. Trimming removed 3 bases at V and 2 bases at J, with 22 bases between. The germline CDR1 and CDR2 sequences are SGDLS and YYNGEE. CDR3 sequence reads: CASSAKPTGTGYTDTQYF. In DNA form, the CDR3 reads TGTGCCAGCAGCGCTAAACCCACCGGGACTGGATACACAGATACGCAGTATTTT.

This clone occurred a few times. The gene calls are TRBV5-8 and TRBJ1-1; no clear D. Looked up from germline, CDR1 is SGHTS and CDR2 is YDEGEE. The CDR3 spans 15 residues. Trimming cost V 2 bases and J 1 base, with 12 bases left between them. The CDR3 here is CASSFSFMRNTEAFF. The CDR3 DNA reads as TGTGCCAGCAGCTTTAGTTTTATGAGGAACACTGAAGCTTTCTTT.

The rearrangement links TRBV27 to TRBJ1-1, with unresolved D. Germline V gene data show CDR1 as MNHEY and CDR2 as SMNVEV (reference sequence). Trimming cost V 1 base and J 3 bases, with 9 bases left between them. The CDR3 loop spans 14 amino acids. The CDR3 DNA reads TGTGCCAGCAGTTTATACCCGGAATACACTGAAGCTTTCTTT. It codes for CASSLYPEYTEAFF.

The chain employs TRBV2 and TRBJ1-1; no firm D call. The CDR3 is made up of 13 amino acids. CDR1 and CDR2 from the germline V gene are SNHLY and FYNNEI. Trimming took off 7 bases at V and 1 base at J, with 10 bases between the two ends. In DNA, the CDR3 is TGTGCCAGCAAGGGAGGTCGGAACACTGAAGCTTTCTTT. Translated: CASKGGRNTEAFF.

CDR3 nucleotide sequence: TGTGCCAGCCGATTAGAAGGTGAGCAGTTCTTC. Protein sequence: CASRLEGEQFF. This chain uses TRBV6-6 with TRBJ2-1, with D unresolved. This CDR3 has 11 residues. Trimming pared 8 bases from V and 9 bases from J, leaving 11 bases between. Germline-derived CDR1 and CDR2 are MNHNY and SVGAGI (reference sequence).

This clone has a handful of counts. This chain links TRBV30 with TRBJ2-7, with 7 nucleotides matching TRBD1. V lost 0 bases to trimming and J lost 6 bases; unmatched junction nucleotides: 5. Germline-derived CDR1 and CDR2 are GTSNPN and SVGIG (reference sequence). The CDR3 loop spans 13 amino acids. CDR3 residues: CAWSVTGVSEQYF. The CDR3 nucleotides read TGTGCCTGGAGTGTTACAGGGGTAAGCGAGCAGTACTTC.

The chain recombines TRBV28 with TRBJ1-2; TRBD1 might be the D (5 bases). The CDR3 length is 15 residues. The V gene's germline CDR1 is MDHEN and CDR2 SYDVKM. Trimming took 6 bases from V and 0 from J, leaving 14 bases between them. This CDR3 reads CASSYPGGANYGYTF. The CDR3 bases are TGTGCCAGCAGCTACCCCGGGGGAGCTAACTATGGCTACACCTTC.

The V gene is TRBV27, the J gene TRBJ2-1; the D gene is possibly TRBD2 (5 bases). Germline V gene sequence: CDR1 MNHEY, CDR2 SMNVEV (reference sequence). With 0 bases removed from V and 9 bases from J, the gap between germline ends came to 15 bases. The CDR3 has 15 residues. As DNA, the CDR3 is TGTGCCAGCAGTTTATCGATCCTAGCCACGGTTGAGCAGTTCTTC. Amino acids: CASSLSILATVEQFF.

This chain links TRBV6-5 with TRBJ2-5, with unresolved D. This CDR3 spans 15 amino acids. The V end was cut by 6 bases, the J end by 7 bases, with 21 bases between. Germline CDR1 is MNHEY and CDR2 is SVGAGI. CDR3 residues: CASRPTRVPMGTQYF. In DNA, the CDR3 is TGTGCCAGCAGGCCTACACGGGTCCCAATGGGGACCCAGTACTTC.

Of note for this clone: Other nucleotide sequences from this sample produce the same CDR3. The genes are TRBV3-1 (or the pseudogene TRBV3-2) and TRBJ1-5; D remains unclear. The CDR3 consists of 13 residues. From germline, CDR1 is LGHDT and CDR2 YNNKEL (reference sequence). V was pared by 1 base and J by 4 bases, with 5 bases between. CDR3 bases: TGTGCCAGCAGCCAAGCGGGGAATCAGCCCCAGCATTTT. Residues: CASSQAGNQPQHF.

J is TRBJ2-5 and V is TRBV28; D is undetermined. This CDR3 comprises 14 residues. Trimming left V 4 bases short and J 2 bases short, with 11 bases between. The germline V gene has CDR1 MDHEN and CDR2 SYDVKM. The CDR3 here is CASSSPAVQETQYF. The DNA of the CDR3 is TGTGCCAGCAGTTCCCCGGCTGTTCAAGAGACCCAGTACTTC.